What follows describes a single TCR beta chain. Its antigen is currently unknown. CD45RO-negative cells were positively selected for CCR7, leaving out terminally differentiated effector memory CD45RA+ cells. The CDR3 consists of 14 residues. V shed 2 bases and J shed 6 bases, with 14 bases lying between them. Germline values: CDR1 MNHEY, CDR2 SVGAGI. The data were produced by immunoSEQ multiplex PCR, yet TCRdb's version contains in-frame clones alone and is incomplete. The sample carries under 1 million clones, about 96% recorded once. This specimen comes from a study of shared clonotypes between healthy human individuals. Points from the study as a whole: Collection of samples was limited to blood; tissue repertoires likely differ. Across subsets, estimated richness was generally greater for naive than for memory populations.

The sequencing sample was made of naive CD8+ T cells sorted from blood. This clonotype was sampled from a man aged 30-40 years in good health. V usage is TRBV6-5 and J usage is TRBJ2-7; D perhaps matches TRBD1 (5 bases). The CDR3 bases are TGTGCCAGCAGTTACCAACAGGCCTCCCCCGAGCAGTACTTC. Residues: CASSYQQASPEQYF.